The 21 T cell receptor beta chains given below trace back to one sample, sequenced in a study of patients and donors after allogeneic stem cell transplantation. TCRdb ran MiXCR on the RT-PCR reads and lists one entry per CDR3 protein. The table has 920,000 or so distinct CDR3 sequences, over 15% seen once. Source material: blood, either unsorted or a sorted T cell fraction (not recorded which). Receptor source: a human donor who was either an allogeneic HSCT recipient or a stem cell or donor lymphocyte infusion donor (not recorded which). It is not recorded whose cells these are; they may come from a transplant donor.

This clonotype was seen a few times. V gene TRBV7-9 combines with J gene TRBJ2-7; 7 bases match TRBD2. Germline V lookup: CDR1 SEHNR, CDR2 FQNEAQ (reference sequence). V dropped 4 bases and J dropped 4; count of bases not matched to a gene: 7. The CDR3 sequence is 14 residues long. Written as DNA, the CDR3 is TGTGCCAGCAGCTCGGGACCAGCGGGGTACGAGCAGTACTTC. Amino acids: CASSSGPAGYEQYF.

The CDR3 DNA reads TGTGCCAGCAGCGTTCCAGTAGCGGGGGGGTTGTTTTGCAATGAGCAGTTCTTC. This translates into CASSVPVAGGLFCNEQFF. The V call is TRBV9, the J call TRBJ2-1; 11 bases are a match to TRBD2. V lost 2 bases and J lost 6; bases outside the gene matches: 13. Germline CDR1 is SGDLS and CDR2 is YYNGEE. The CDR3 spans 18 residues.

This clonotype was counted a few times. The gene calls are TRBV10-3 and TRBJ1-2; 10 bases fit TRBD1. The CDR3 is 13 amino acids. Germline lookup yields CDR1 ENHRY and CDR2 SYGVKD. V trimming: 5 bases; J trimming: 10 bases; junction bases outside the gene matches: 7. CDR3: CAISLDRGRFYTF. The CDR3 nucleotides are TGTGCCATCAGTTTAGACAGGGGGCGTTTCTACACCTTC.

The genes are TRBV20-1 and TRBJ2-2; D assignment may be TRBD1 or TRBD2 (5 bases each). Trimming pared 4 bases from V and 1 base from J, leaving 7 bases between. The germline gives CDR1 DFQATT, CDR2 SNEGSKA (reference sequence). The CDR3 loop spans 13 amino acids. CDR3 nucleotide sequence: TGCAGTGCTAAGAGGGGGAACACCGGGGAGCTGTTTTTT. Protein sequence: CSAKRGNTGELFF.

In its sample, this clonotype was seen a few times. The chain carries TRBV5-1 and TRBJ1-1; 10 bases map to TRBD1. The germline CDR1 and CDR2 sequences are SGHRS and YFSETQ. The CDR3 consists of 15 residues. V was pared by 2 bases and J by 6 bases, with 7 bases of the junction left unmatched. CDR3 amino acids: CASSFRQGALAEAFF. The CDR3 bases are TGCGCCAGCAGCTTCCGACAGGGGGCCCTCGCTGAAGCTTTCTTT.

This clonotype was seen a few times. This chain uses TRBV5-1 with TRBJ2-3; D not resolved. Germline-derived CDR1 and CDR2 are SGHRS and YFSETQ. The V end lost 4 bases, the J end lost 2 bases, and 11 bases lay between the germline ends. CDR3 length: 14 residues. DNA for the CDR3: TGCGCCAGCAGCGTACATTCCACCACAGATACGCAGTATTTT. This sequence encodes CASSVHSTTDTQYF.

This chain uses TRBV20-1 with TRBJ2-5; maybe TRBD2 (5 bases). Germline V gene sequence: CDR1 DFQATT, CDR2 SNEGSKA (reference sequence). The CDR3 runs 13 residues. V was clipped by 0 bases and J by 5 bases, with 10 bases between them. CDR3 sequence (DNA): TGCAGTGCTAGAGATTGGACGGGGGAGACCCAGTACTTC. This translates into CSARDWTGETQYF.

This clonotype was counted a few times. The V gene is TRBV7-9, the J gene TRBJ2-7, with D possibly matching TRBD1 (5 bases). Germline V gene data show CDR1 as SEHNR and CDR2 as FQNEAQ (reference sequence). V lost 1 base and J lost 4, with 14 bases in between. CDR3 length equals 15 residues. The CDR3 DNA reads TGTGCCAGCAGCTTAGAGACAGCCCATTTGTACGAGCAGTACTTC. This translates into CASSLETAHLYEQYF.

This clonotype came up a few times. The genes are TRBV20-1 and TRBJ1-2, with no clear D. This CDR3 spans 15 amino acids. Deletions cut 0 bases from V and 7 bases from J, with 18 bases between. The germline V gene encodes CDR1 DFQATT and CDR2 SNEGSKA (reference sequence). CDR3 loop: CSARDSSGPTSGYTF. CDR3 bases: TGCAGTGCTAGAGATAGTTCCGGTCCAACGAGTGGCTACACCTTC.

V usage is TRBV20-1 and J usage is TRBJ1-3; D is ambiguous. This CDR3 is built from 14 residues. The germline CDR1 and CDR2 sequences are DFQATT and SNEGSKA (reference sequence). V shed 0 bases and J shed 2 bases, with 8 bases lying between them. The CDR3 nucleotides are TGCAGTGCTAGAGATAGGAAGGCTGGAAACACCATATATTTT. This sequence encodes CSARDRKAGNTIYF.

This clonotype was recorded at least ten times. Mismatch with germline at one junction end may stem from a read error. The V gene is TRBV5-1, the J gene TRBJ2-5; D is unclear. The CDR3 has 11 residues. The germline CDR1 and CDR2 sequences are SGHRS and YFSETQ. Here the CDR3 reads CASSRQETQYF. In nucleotides, the CDR3 is TGTGCCAGCAGCCGCCAAGAGACCCAGTACTTC. Variable domain in full (rest from reference TRBV5-1 and TRBJ2-5): KAGVTQTPRYLIKTRGQQVTLSCSPISGHRSVSWYQQTPGQGLQFLFEYFSETQRNKGNFPGRFSGRQFSNSRSEMNVSTLELGDSALYLCASSRQETQYFGPGTRLLVL.

This clonotype has only a few counts. This chain links TRBV11-2 with TRBJ2-5, with 8 bases that match TRBD2. This CDR3 has 16 residues. In germline, CDR1 is SGHAT, CDR2 FQNNGV. V gave up 2 bases and J gave up 5 bases; unmatched junction bases: 10. CDR3 in amino acids: CASSLSNSGIWETQYF. The CDR3 DNA follows: TGTGCCAGCAGCTTATCCAATAGCGGGATTTGGGAGACCCAGTACTTC.

This clonotype was counted only a few times. The CDR3 reads CASSQRQGDTDTQYF. CDR3 sequence (DNA): TGTGCCAGCAGCCAACGACAGGGTGACACAGATACGCAGTATTTT. The chain is built from TRBV3-1 and TRBJ2-3, with 7 bases that match TRBD1. Germline assignment: CDR1 LGHDT and CDR2 YNNKEL (reference sequence). The CDR3 consists of 15 residues. V lost 2 bases and J lost 2; bases outside the gene matches: 4.

The chain uses TRBV6-4 and TRBJ2-1; TRBD2 aligns across 8 bases. The germline V gene has CDR1 MRHNA and CDR2 SNTAGT. V lost 6 bases to trimming and J lost 0 bases; unmatched junction nucleotides: 4. This CDR3 region has 15 residues. CDR3 coding DNA: TGTGCCAGCAGCGTCACTAGCGGCTCCTACAATGAGCAGTTCTTC. It specifies CASSVTSGSYNEQFF.

This chain links TRBV5-1 with TRBJ2-2; D ambiguous. Trimming took off 0 bases at V and 3 bases at J, with 6 bases between the two ends. CDR3 size: 14 residues. CDR1 SGHRS and CDR2 YFSETQ come from the germline V gene. The CDR3 DNA reads TGCGCCAGCAGCTTGGGAGAGCACACCGGGGAGCTGTTTTTT. This encodes CASSLGEHTGELFF.

There are a few counts of this clonotype. The chain recombines TRBV7-9 with TRBJ2-5; D is unclear. The germline CDR1 and CDR2 sequences are SEHNR and FQNEAQ (reference sequence). V was clipped by 3 bases and J by 2 bases, with 7 bases between them. There are 13 residues in the CDR3. The CDR3 nucleotides are TGTGCCAGCAGCTTCGTAACTCAAGAGACCCAGTACTTC. Translation gives CASSFVTQETQYF.

This clonotype was found a few times. CDR3 bases: TGTGCCAGCAGTTACTCGACAGTAGCTAGCGGGGGGCTCACAGATACGCAGTATTTT. Encoded protein: CASSYSTVASGGLTDTQYF. The chain employs TRBV6-2 or TRBV6-3 and TRBJ2-3; 11 bases line up with TRBD2. Trimming cost V 0 bases and J 2 bases; bases outside gene matches: 10. The length of the CDR3 is 19 residues. Germline loops: CDR1 MNHEY, CDR2 SVGEGT.

This chain links TRBV7-9 with TRBJ1-1; tentative D call: TRBD1 (5 bases). The CDR3 extends over 13 amino acids. V was pared by 6 bases and J by 4 bases, with 12 bases between. Looked up from germline, CDR1 is SEHNR and CDR2 is FQNEAQ (reference sequence). The CDR3 here is CASRWGTGTEAFF. CDR3 sequence (DNA): TGTGCCAGCAGGTGGGGGACGGGCACTGAAGCTTTCTTT.

This clonotype was seen at least ten times. The chain employs TRBV12-3 or TRBV12-4 and TRBJ1-6, with 7 positions matching TRBD1. With 5 bases clipped from V and 9 bases from J, the junction kept 10 bases outside the gene matches. CDR3 length: 15 residues. The CDR3 coding sequence is TGTGCCAGCAGTCAGCGACAGGGTTCAGGTTCACCCCTCCACTTT. This gives the protein CASSQRQGSGSPLHF.

This clonotype came up a few times. The chain is built from TRBV11-2 and TRBJ1-1, with D possibly being TRBD1 (6 bases). CDR3 size: 15 residues. The germline V gene has CDR1 SGHAT and CDR2 FQNNGV. Trimming shortened V by 2 bases and J by 1 base, and 11 bases separated the two germline ends. CDR3 sequence reads: CASSLPGQKNTEAFF. As DNA, the CDR3 is TGTGCCAGCAGCTTACCCGGACAGAAGAACACTGAAGCTTTCTTT.

The chain joins TRBV6-1 to TRBJ1-1; D not certain. The V and J ends lost 2 bases and 1 base respectively, with 8 bases between them. CDR3 length equals 14 residues. CDR1 is MNHNS and CDR2 is SASEGT in the germline V gene. This CDR3 is CASSERTWNTEAFF. For the CDR3, the DNA is TGTGCCAGCAGTGAACGGACGTGGAACACTGAAGCTTTCTTT.